This TCR beta chain comes out of a study of cytomegalovirus exposure and HLA in healthy donors. The primer mix had 60 Vbeta and 13 Jbeta primers. The method was immunoSEQ multiplex PCR; TCRdb's version includes in-frame clones alone and lacks a portion of them. The repertoire holds 90,000 to 140,000 clones, with approximately 84% as singletons. Turning to this clone: Its antigen is not known.

Whole-study findings and limits: A later analysis, which compared TCR beta chains of equal frequency, found the HLA-associated ones more clonally expanded. Another analysis was done later, and it associated around 15,000 TCR beta sequences with HLA alleles at 0.05 false discovery rate. Most of the TCR beta V segments (in an earlier analysis) were productive either about 87% or about 30% of the time. Some TCR beta chains (about 180 of them) were listed as cytomegalovirus-associated.

V lost 6 bases, J lost 5 bases, and 19 bases lay in between. The CDR3 extends over 15 amino acids. From germline, CDR1 is MNHEY and CDR2 SMNVEV (reference sequence). What was sequenced was PBMCs. The sequence came from a male donor in good health and CMV-seronegative. The chain links TRBV27 to TRBJ1-1; D is unresolved. CDR3: CASSPLVVGRTEAFF. The CDR3 nucleotides are TGTGCCAGCAGCCCCCTCGTGGTGGGGAGGACTGAAGCTTTCTTT.